This TCR beta chain appears in the sequencing data of a study of HIV-infected children after antiretroviral therapy interruption. Across the whole study: Most participating children were previously exposed to EBV and CMV.

Described treatment: PENTA 11 planned treatment interruption arm or continuous ART arm. The sample holds many counts of this clonotype. RNA-based 3' RACE libraries used unique molecular identifiers. TCRdb independently ran MiXCR on the 3' RACE reads; one entry per CDR3 protein. This repertoire shows around 15,000 distinct CDR3 sequences, around 3.3% found once; its top ten account for 30% to 40%. The sequence was obtained from a pool of human donors with HIV. The input for sequencing was CD45RO+ CD8+ T cells from PBMCs, pooled from several time points, taken from a donor given antiretroviral therapy, either interrupted or continuous. Subset reported: memory CD8+ CD45RO+ CD45RA- T cells.

The CDR3 protein is CASQGPATMDGEKLFF. CDR3 DNA: TGTGCCAGCCAGGGGCCAGCTACCATGGACGGTGAAAAACTGTTTTTT. J is TRBJ1-4 and V is TRBV12-3 or TRBV12-4; D may be TRBD1 (6 bases). The germline V and J ends were trimmed by 8 bases and 7 bases, with 23 bases remaining between them. The CDR3 totals 16 residues.